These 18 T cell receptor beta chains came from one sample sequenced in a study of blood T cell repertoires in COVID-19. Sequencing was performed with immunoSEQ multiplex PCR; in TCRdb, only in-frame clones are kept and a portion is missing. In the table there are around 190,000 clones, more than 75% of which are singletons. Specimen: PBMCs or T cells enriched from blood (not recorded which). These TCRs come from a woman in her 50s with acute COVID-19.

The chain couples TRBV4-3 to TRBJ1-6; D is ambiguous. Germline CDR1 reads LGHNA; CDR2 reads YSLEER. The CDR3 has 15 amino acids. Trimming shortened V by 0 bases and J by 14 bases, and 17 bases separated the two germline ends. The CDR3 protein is CASSQEPQGSGSLHF. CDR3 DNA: TGCGCCAGCAGCCAAGAACCCCAAGGCTCAGGATCCCTCCACTTT.

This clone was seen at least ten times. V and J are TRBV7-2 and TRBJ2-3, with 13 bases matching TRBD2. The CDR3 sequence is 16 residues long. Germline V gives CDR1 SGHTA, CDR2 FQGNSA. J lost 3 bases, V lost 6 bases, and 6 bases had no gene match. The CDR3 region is CASSLLAGGRTDTQYF. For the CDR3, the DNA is TGTGCCAGCAGTTTACTAGCGGGGGGGAGGACAGATACGCAGTATTTT.

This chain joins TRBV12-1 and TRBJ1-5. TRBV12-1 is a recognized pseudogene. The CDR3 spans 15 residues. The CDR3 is CASTNGGWEHQPQHF. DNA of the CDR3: TGTGCCAGCACTAATGGGGGGTGGGAACATCAGCCCCAGCATTTT.

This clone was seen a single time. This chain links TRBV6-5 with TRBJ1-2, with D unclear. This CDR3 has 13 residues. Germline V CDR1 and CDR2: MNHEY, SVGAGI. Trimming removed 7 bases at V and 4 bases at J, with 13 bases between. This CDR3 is CASTRDTFYGYTF. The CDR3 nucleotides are TGTGCCAGCACACGAGACACCTTCTATGGCTACACCTTC.

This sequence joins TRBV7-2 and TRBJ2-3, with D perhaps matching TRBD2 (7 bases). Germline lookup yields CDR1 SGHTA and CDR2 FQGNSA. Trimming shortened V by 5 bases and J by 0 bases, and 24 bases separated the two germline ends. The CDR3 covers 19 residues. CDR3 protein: CASSGGGRGGLYSTDTQYF. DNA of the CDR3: TGTGCCAGCAGCGGAGGGGGGCGCGGGGGCCTGTATAGCACAGATACGCAGTATTTT.

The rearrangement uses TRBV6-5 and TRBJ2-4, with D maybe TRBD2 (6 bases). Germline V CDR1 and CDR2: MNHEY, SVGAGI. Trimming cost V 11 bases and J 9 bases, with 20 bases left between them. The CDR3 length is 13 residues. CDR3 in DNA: TGTGCCGTCCACTCCGACGATAGCGGCATTCAGTACTTC. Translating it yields CAVHSDDSGIQYF.

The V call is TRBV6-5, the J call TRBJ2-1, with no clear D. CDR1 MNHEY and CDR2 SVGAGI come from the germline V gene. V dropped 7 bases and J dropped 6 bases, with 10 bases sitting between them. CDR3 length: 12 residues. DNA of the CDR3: TGTGCCAGCATGTCTAGAAGCAATGAGCAGTTCTTC. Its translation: CASMSRSNEQFF.

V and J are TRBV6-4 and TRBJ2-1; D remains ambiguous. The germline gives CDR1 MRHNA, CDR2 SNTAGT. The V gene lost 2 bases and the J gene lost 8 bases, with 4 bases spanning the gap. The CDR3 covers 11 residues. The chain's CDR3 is CASSDGHEQFF. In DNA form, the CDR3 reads TGTGCCAGCAGTGACGGCCATGAGCAGTTCTTC.

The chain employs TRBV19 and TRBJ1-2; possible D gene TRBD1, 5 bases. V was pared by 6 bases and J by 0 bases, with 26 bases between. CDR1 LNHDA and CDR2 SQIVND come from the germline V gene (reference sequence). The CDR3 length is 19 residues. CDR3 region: CASRTALTAQGKANYGYTF. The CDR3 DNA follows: TGTGCCAGTAGAACAGCCTTAACTGCCCAGGGAAAAGCTAACTATGGCTACACCTTC.

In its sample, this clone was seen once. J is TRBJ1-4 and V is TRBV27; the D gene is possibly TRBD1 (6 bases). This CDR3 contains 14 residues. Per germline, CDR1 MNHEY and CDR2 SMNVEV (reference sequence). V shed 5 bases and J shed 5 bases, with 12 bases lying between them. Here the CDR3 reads CASSPGQPNEKLFF. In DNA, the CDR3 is TGTGCCAGCAGTCCTGGACAGCCGAATGAAAAACTGTTTTTT.

The CDR3 reads CASTKDSLSNQPQHF. The CDR3 coding sequence is TGTGCCAGCACCAAGGACAGTTTGAGCAATCAGCCCCAGCATTTT. The chain carries TRBV7-9 and TRBJ1-5, with D maybe TRBD1 (6 bases). With 7 bases removed from V and 1 base from J, the gap between germline ends came to 14 bases. Germline assignment: CDR1 SEHNR and CDR2 FQNEAQ (reference sequence). The CDR3 is 15 amino acids. Using reference TRBV7-9 and TRBJ1-5 for the parts outside the CDR3, the full variable domain is DTGVSQNPRHKITKRGQNVTFRCDPISEHNRLYWYRQTLGQGPEFLTYFQNEAQLEKSRLLSDRFSAERPKGSFSTLEIQRTEQGDSAMYLCASTKDSLSNQPQHFGDGTRLSIL.

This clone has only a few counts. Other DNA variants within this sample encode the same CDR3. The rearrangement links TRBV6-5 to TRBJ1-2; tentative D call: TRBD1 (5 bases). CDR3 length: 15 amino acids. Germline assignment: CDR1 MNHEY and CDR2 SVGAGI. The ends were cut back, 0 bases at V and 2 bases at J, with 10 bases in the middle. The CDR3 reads CASSYSIGGNYGYTF. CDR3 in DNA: TGTGCCAGCAGTTACTCGATCGGGGGGAACTATGGCTACACCTTC.

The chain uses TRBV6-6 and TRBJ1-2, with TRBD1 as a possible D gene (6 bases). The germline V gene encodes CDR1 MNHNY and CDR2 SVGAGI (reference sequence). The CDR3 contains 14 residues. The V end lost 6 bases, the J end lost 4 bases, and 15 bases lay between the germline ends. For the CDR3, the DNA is TGTGCCAGCAGCCGCGGGGGGCGCGGCTATGGCTACACCTTC. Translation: CASSRGGRGYGYTF.

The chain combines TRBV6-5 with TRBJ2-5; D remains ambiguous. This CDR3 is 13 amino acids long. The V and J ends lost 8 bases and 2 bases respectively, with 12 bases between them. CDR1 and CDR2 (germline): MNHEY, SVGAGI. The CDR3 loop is CASGQMEQETQYF. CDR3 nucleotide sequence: TGTGCCAGCGGTCAGATGGAGCAAGAGACCCAGTACTTC.

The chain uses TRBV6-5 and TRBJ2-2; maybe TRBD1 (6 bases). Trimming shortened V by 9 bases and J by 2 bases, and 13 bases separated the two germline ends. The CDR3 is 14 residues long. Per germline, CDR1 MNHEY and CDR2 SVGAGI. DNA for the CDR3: TGTGCCAGTGGGTGGGGGACAAACACCGGGGAGCTGTTTTTT. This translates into CASGWGTNTGELFF.

This CDR3 is CASNINRGNQPQHF. The CDR3 nucleotides read TGTGCCAGTAATATCAACAGGGGCAATCAGCCCCAGCATTTT. The chain links TRBV19 to TRBJ1-5; possible D gene TRBD1, 6 bases. V dropped 7 bases and J dropped 2 bases, with 12 bases sitting between them. Germline lookup yields CDR1 LNHDA and CDR2 SQIVND (reference sequence). The CDR3 is made up of 14 amino acids. Based on the CDR3 plus reference TRBV19 and TRBJ1-5, the full variable domain is DGGITQSPKYLFRKEGQNVTLSCEQNLNHDAMYWYRQDPGQGLRLIYYSQIVNDFQKGDIAEGYSVSREKKESFPLTVTSAQKNPTAFYLCASNINRGNQPQHFGDGTRLSIL.

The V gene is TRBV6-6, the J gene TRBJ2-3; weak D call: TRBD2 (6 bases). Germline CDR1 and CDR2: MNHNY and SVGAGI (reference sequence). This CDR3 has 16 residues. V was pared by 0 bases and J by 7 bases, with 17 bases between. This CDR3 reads CASSYSTSWGLYTQYF. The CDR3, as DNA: TGTGCCAGCAGTTACTCCACTAGCTGGGGACTTTATACGCAGTATTTT.

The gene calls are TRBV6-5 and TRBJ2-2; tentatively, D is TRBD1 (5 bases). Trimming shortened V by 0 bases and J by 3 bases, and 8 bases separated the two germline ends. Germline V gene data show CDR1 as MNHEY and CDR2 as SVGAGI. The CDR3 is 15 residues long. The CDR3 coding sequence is TGTGCCAGCAGTTACTCAGGGGTAGACACCGGGGAGCTGTTTTTT. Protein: CASSYSGVDTGELFF.